The 24 T cell receptor beta chains presented below share a single source sample, sequenced in a study of T-cell reconstitution after alpha-beta-depleted transplantation in children (dated by TCRdb to about 2016). Preparation of the library involved PCR. Instrument used: Illumina HiSeq 2500. TCR libraries were prepared with molecular barcoding, using unique molecular identifiers to normalize TCRbeta repertoire quantification. TCRdb reprocessing: public reads trimmed at Q25 with fastp, clones called with MiXCR, in-frame beta chains kept. Identical CDR3 protein sequences are pooled into one entry, listed with their most common genes and DNA. A total of about 360,000 distinct CDR3 sequences appear in this sample, 13% of them only once. The biggest ten clones account for about 3.9% of the sample. Material: PBMCs, obtained from the stem cell graft. The receptors come from a human donor who donated a stem cell graft to a child with Fanconi anemia.

V gene TRBV30 combines with J gene TRBJ2-5; TRBD1 matches 7 bases. CDR3 length equals 14 residues. CDR1 is GTSNPN and CDR2 is SVGIG in the germline V gene (reference sequence). V shed 1 base and J 5 bases; nucleotides not matched to a gene: 7. The CDR3 loop reads CAWSATGFGETQYF. DNA of the CDR3: TGTGCCTGGAGTGCGACAGGGTTTGGGGAGACCCAGTACTTC.

The rearrangement links TRBV7-3 to TRBJ1-2, with 7 bases lining up with TRBD1. Trimming at V came to 3 bases and at J to 3 bases, leaving 7 bases not matched to a gene. The CDR3 consists of 15 residues. From germline, CDR1 is SGHTA and CDR2 FQGTGA. CDR3 loop: CASSFEGQTDYGYTF. The CDR3 DNA is TGTGCCAGCAGCTTCGAGGGACAGACTGACTATGGCTACACCTTC.

V is TRBV27 and J is TRBJ2-2; 7 bases match TRBD1. CDR3 length: 15 residues. Germline V lookup: CDR1 MNHEY, CDR2 SMNVEV (reference sequence). V gave up 10 bases and J gave up 3 bases; unmatched junction bases: 11. CDR3 protein: CANGAGTEDTGELFF. Written as DNA, the CDR3 is TGTGCCAACGGAGCCGGGACAGAGGACACCGGGGAGCTGTTTTTT.

The chain links TRBV5-5 to TRBJ1-2, with 9 nucleotides matching TRBD1. The CDR3 consists of 16 residues. From germline, CDR1 is SGHKS and CDR2 YYEKEE (reference sequence). The ends lost 4 bases at V and 6 bases at J; junction bases unmatched: 13. The CDR3, as DNA: TGTGCCAGCAGCCGACCGGGACAGGGAATGGTGAATGGCTACACCTTC. Translating gives CASSRPGQGMVNGYTF.

This clonotype was seen more than once but under ten times. V is TRBV4-2 and J is TRBJ2-1, with 8 bases matching TRBD2. The CDR3 loop spans 18 amino acids. The germline V gene has CDR1 LGHNA and CDR2 YNFKEQ. The junction had 19 bases not matched to a gene; V was cut back by 4 bases and J by 8 bases. CDR3 in amino acids: CASSPIPTRGAPRDEQFF. In DNA form, the CDR3 reads TGTGCCAGCAGCCCCATTCCTACGCGGGGGGCTCCCCGCGATGAGCAGTTCTTC.

There are a few counts of this clonotype. The V gene is TRBV30, the J gene TRBJ2-1, with 7 bases fitting TRBD1. V shed 2 bases, J shed 9 bases, and the junction held 4 bases outside the gene matches. Germline CDR1 reads GTSNPN; CDR2 reads SVGIG (reference sequence). The CDR3 is made up of 12 amino acids. For the CDR3, the DNA is TGTGCCTGGAGTTTACAGGGGAGTGAGCAGTTCTTC. Protein: CAWSLQGSEQFF.

The chain employs TRBV29-1 and TRBJ2-1; maybe TRBD2 (5 bases). Germline V lookup: CDR1 SQVTM, CDR2 ANQGSEA. V was shortened by 1 base and J by 2 bases, with 15 bases between the two germline ends. The CDR3 loop spans 16 amino acids. Here the CDR3 reads CSVEARGRFPYNEQFF. The DNA of the CDR3 is TGCAGCGTTGAAGCCCGGGGTAGGTTTCCCTACAATGAGCAGTTCTTC.

This clonotype was recorded at least ten times. The V call is TRBV7-8, the J call TRBJ2-1; D ambiguous. V was trimmed by 5 bases and J by 4 bases, leaving 12 bases between them. In germline, CDR1 is SGHVS, CDR2 FQNEAQ. The CDR3 has 14 residues. CDR3 region: CASSGREGYNEQFF. DNA for the CDR3: TGTGCCAGCAGCGGAAGGGAAGGGTACAATGAGCAGTTCTTC.

This clonotype was detected only a few times. V is TRBV18 and J is TRBJ2-3; D gene unclear. CDR1 and CDR2 (germline): KGHSH, LQKENI. This CDR3 comprises 11 residues. Trimming cost V 5 bases and J 7 bases, with 7 bases left between them. The CDR3 spells CASSVRNTQYF. The CDR3 DNA reads TGTGCCAGCTCAGTTCGCAATACGCAGTATTTT. The whole variable domain, filled in from reference TRBV18 and TRBJ2-3, reads NAGVMQNPRHLVRRRGQEARLRCSPMKGHSHVYWYRQLPEEGLKFMVYLQKENIIDESGMPKERFSAEFPKEGPSILRIQQVVRGDSAAYFCASSVRNTQYFGPGTRLTVL.

This clonotype was recorded a few times. V is TRBV20-1 and J is TRBJ1-1; 8 bases are a match to TRBD1. The V gene end was trimmed by 5 bases and the J gene end by 4 bases; junction bases not matched to a gene: 6. The germline CDR1 and CDR2 sequences are DFQATT and SNEGSKA (reference sequence). CDR3 length: 13 residues. CDR3 loop: CSAETGEATEAFF. CDR3 in DNA: TGCAGTGCTGAGACAGGGGAGGCCACTGAAGCTTTCTTT.

This clonotype was seen more than once but under ten times. J is TRBJ2-1 and V is TRBV5-1; no definite D call. Trimming shortened V by 4 bases and J by 6 bases, and 17 bases separated the two germline ends. Germline-derived CDR1 and CDR2 are SGHRS and YFSETQ. The CDR3 runs 15 residues. The CDR3 loop is CASSVDTRSGNEQFF. CDR3 bases: TGCGCCAGCAGCGTTGACACAAGGTCCGGCAATGAGCAGTTCTTC. Drawing the rest from reference TRBV5-1 and TRBJ2-1, the complete variable domain is KAGVTQTPRYLIKTRGQQVTLSCSPISGHRSVSWYQQTPGQGLQFLFEYFSETQRNKGNFPGRFSGRQFSNSRSEMNVSTLELGDSALYLCASSVDTRSGNEQFFGPGTRLTVL.

This clonotype was seen ten or more times. The gene calls are TRBV20-1 and TRBJ2-7; D unclear. Trimming cost V 0 bases and J 2 bases, with 14 bases left between them. The CDR3 consists of 15 residues. Germline V CDR1 and CDR2: DFQATT, SNEGSKA (reference sequence). CDR3 residues: CSAREFGQPTYEQYV. CDR3 DNA: TGCAGTGCTAGAGAGTTTGGCCAGCCCACCTACGAGCAGTACGTC.

As regards this clonotype: A read error may produce the germline difference seen at one junction end. This chain uses TRBV11-2 with TRBJ1-1; the D is unclear. CDR3 length: 12 amino acids. CDR1 is SGHAT, CDR2 FQNNGV, per germline. CDR3 sequence reads: CASSFGLGPVPF. CDR3 bases: TGTGCCAGCAGCTTCGGGTTGGGTCCAGTCCCCTTT.

This clonotype occurred many times. This rearrangement joins TRBV6-2 or TRBV6-3 to TRBJ2-1; D call uncertain. V gave up 2 bases and J gave up 2 bases, with 10 bases separating them. Per the germline V gene, CDR1 is MNHEY and CDR2 is SVGEGT. The length of the CDR3 is 15 residues. Here the CDR3 reads CASSYGPGTYNEQFF. Here the CDR3 DNA reads TGTGCCAGCAGTTACGGACCAGGAACCTACAATGAGCAGTTCTTC.

This clonotype showed up just a few times. This chain connects TRBV5-5 to TRBJ1-2, with 12 bases identical to TRBD1. V lost 4 bases to trimming and J lost 4 bases; unmatched junction nucleotides: 2. This CDR3 is built from 14 residues. Germline loops: CDR1 SGHKS, CDR2 YYEKEE (reference sequence). The CDR3 bases are TGTGCCAGCAGCCGGGACAGGGGGCTCTATGGCTACACCTTC. Residues: CASSRDRGLYGYTF.

This sequence joins TRBV15 and TRBJ2-3; 7 bases are shared with TRBD2. Per the germline V gene, CDR1 is LNHNV and CDR2 is YYDKDF (reference sequence). The V gene end was trimmed by 0 bases and the J gene end by 3 bases; junction bases not matched to a gene: 6. The CDR3 spans 16 residues. The CDR3 loop is CATSRDGGAGTDTQYF. In DNA form, the CDR3 reads TGTGCCACCAGCAGAGATGGAGGAGCGGGAACAGATACGCAGTATTTT.

This clonotype was detected only a few times. The V call is TRBV10-3, the J call TRBJ1-1; D is unresolved. With 7 bases removed from V and 6 bases from J, the gap between germline ends came to 18 bases. The CDR3 consists of 14 residues. Germline assignment: CDR1 ENHRY and CDR2 SYGVKD. The CDR3 sequence: CAITSGPGRAEAFF. CDR3 coding DNA: TGTGCCATCACTAGCGGCCCGGGGAGGGCTGAAGCTTTCTTT.

V and J are TRBV20-1 and TRBJ1-5; TRBD1 is a possible D gene (5 bases). This CDR3 spans 15 amino acids. The V end lost 0 bases, the J end lost 7 bases, and 16 bases lay between the germline ends. In germline, CDR1 is DFQATT, CDR2 SNEGSKA (reference sequence). In nucleotides, the CDR3 is TGCAGTGCTAGAGATAGGGTGCGGGGGGACCAGCCCCAGCATTTT. Protein sequence: CSARDRVRGDQPQHF.

This clonotype was seen at least ten times. This chain uses TRBV9 with TRBJ2-6; D gene unclear. The CDR3 loop spans 14 amino acids. Trimming cost V 0 bases and J 6 bases, with 7 bases left between them. Germline V gene data show CDR1 as SGDLS and CDR2 as YYNGEE. The CDR3 DNA follows: TGTGCCAGCAGCGTAGGCGTCCTGGCCAACGTCCTGACTTTC. Translating gives CASSVGVLANVLTF.

The V and J genes are TRBV10-3 and TRBJ2-7; 11 bases map to TRBD2. The J segment lost 4 bases and the V segment lost 7 bases, leaving 6 bases of the junction unmatched. This CDR3 contains 14 residues. Per the germline V gene, CDR1 is ENHRY and CDR2 is SYGVKD. CDR3 loop: CAIKVSGGAYEQYF. The CDR3 DNA is TGTGCCATCAAGGTTAGCGGGGGGGCTTACGAGCAGTACTTC.

The gene calls are TRBV6-1 and TRBJ2-2, with 11 bases identical to TRBD1. Germline V CDR1 and CDR2: MNHNS, SASEGT. Trimming cost V 6 bases and J 2 bases; bases outside gene matches: 8. This CDR3 has 17 amino acids. CDR3 DNA: TGTGCCAGCAGGCACCTCGGACAGGGGGCAAACACCGGGGAGCTGTTTTTT. Translation gives CASRHLGQGANTGELFF.

The chain employs TRBV27 and TRBJ1-1; D possibly corresponds to TRBD1 (6 bases). The germline V gene encodes CDR1 MNHEY and CDR2 SMNVEV (reference sequence). V gave up 6 bases and J gave up 4 bases, with 18 bases separating them. There are 15 residues in the CDR3. CDR3 coding DNA: TGTGCCAGCAGCCCCGCGGGGGCAGGCGGCACTGAAGCTTTCTTT. This encodes CASSPAGAGGTEAFF.

This clonotype was seen many times. V and J are TRBV27 and TRBJ1-1; D unresolved. The germline V and J ends were trimmed by 0 bases and 4 bases, with 6 bases remaining between them. The CDR3 has 13 amino acids. Germline V lookup: CDR1 MNHEY, CDR2 SMNVEV (reference sequence). CDR3 DNA: TGTGCCAGCAGTTTATCGGCGGGCACTGAAGCTTTCTTT. This codes for CASSLSAGTEAFF.

Only a few counts were recorded for this clonotype. The rearrangement links TRBV23-1 to TRBJ1-5; D gene unclear. TRBV23-1 is identified as an open reading frame with a role that is uncertain. This CDR3 contains 17 residues. V was cut by 5 bases and J by 3 bases, with 20 bases left in between. In DNA, the CDR3 is TGCGCCAGCAGTTTCGACCGGGATCCTAGGGACAATCAGCCCCAGCATTTT. As protein: CASSFDRDPRDNQPQHF.